The following is a T cell receptor (beta chain) sequence with its context. Original handling: Cell counts per sample came from amplifying reference gene primers. Measured with immunoSEQ multiplex PCR; TCRdb has only the in-frame clones, and not every one. The V and J calls and clone size were taken over from that table, and D and trimming were inferred from the DNA. Of 200,000 or so clones in the sample, roughly 80% were seen once. The data belong to a study of blood T cell repertoires in COVID-19. Study-wide context: PBMCs, B-cell-depleted T cells, or T cells provided the cDNA or gDNA that made up the material.

CDR1 and CDR2 from the germline V gene are GTSNPN and SVGIG (reference sequence). The CDR3 covers 14 residues. Unmatched junction bases numbered 5, after V lost 3 bases and J lost 2 bases. The source is a human donor in a cohort sampled during active COVID-19. Sample: peripheral blood. V and J are TRBV30 and TRBJ2-7, with 9 nucleotides matching TRBD1. CDR3 nucleotide sequence: TGTGCCTGGAGGGGACAGGGAACAGCCTACGAGCAGTACTTC. This encodes CAWRGQGTAYEQYF. Together with reference TRBV30 and TRBJ2-7, the CDR3 gives the full variable domain: SQTIHQWPATLVQPVGSPLSLECTVEGTSNPNLYWYRQAAGRGLQLLFYSVGIGQISSEVPQNLSASRPQDRQFILSSKKLLLSDSGFYLCAWRGQGTAYEQYFGPGTRLTVT.